This TCR beta chain was recorded in a study of blood T cell repertoires in COVID-19. The repertoire was sequenced with immunoSEQ multiplex PCR; TCRdb's copy has only in-frame clones and lacks some. Altogether fewer than 250,000 clones are present, 70% to 90% being singletons, with the ten largest covering 2% to 3%. The germline CDR1 and CDR2 sequences are SGHTS and YDEGEE. There are 13 residues in the CDR3. Deletions cut 3 bases from V and 4 bases from J, with 8 bases between. This clone was seen once. The chain couples TRBV5-8 to TRBJ2-1; no clear D gene. This TCR was recovered from a woman between 65 and 79 years old with active or convalescent COVID-19. Sequenced: peripheral blood. The CDR3 region is CASSYWAYNEQFF. As DNA, the CDR3 is TGTGCCAGCAGCTACTGGGCATACAATGAGCAGTTCTTC.